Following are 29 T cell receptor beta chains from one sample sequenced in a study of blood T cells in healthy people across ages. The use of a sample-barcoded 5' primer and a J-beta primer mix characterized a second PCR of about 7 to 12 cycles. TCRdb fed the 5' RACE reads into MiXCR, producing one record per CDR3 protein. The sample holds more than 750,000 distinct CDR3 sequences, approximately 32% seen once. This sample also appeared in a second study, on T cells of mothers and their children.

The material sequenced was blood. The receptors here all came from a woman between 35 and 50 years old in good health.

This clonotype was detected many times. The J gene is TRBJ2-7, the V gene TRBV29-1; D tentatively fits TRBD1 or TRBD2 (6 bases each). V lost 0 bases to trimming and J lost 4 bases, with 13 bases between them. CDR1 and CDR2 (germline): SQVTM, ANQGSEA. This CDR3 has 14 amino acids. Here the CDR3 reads CSVEDTGARYEQYF. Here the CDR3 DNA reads TGCAGCGTTGAAGATACGGGGGCCCGATACGAGCAGTACTTC.

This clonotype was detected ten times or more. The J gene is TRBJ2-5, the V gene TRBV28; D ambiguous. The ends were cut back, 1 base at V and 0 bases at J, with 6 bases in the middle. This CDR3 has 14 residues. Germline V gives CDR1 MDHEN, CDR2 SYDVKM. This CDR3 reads CASSLSQNQETQYF. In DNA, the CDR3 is TGTGCCAGCAGTTTATCCCAGAACCAAGAGACCCAGTACTTC.

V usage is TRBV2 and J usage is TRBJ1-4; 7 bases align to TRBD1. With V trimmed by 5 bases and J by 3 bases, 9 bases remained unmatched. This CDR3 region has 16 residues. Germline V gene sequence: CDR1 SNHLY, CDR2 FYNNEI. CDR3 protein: CASSYSPGTANEKLFF. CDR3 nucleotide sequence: TGTGCCAGCAGTTACTCGCCCGGGACAGCTAATGAAAAACTGTTTTTT. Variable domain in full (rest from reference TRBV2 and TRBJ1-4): EPEVTQTPSHQVTQMGQEVILRCVPISNHLYFYWYRQILGQKVEFLVSFYNNEISEKSEIFDDQFSVERPDGSNFTLKIRSTKLEDSAMYFCASSYSPGTANEKLFFGSGTQLSVL.

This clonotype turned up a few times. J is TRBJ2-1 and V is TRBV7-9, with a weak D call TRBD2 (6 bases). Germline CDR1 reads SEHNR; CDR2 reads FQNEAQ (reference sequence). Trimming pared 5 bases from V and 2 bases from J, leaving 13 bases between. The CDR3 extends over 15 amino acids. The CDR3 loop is CASSPRLEAYNEQFF. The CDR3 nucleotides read TGTGCCAGCAGCCCTCGACTAGAAGCCTACAATGAGCAGTTCTTC.

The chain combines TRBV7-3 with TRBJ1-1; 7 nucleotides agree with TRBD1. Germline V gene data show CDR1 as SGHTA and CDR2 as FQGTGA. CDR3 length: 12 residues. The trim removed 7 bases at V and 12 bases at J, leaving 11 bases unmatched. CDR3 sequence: CASNLPGTAPFF. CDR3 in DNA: TGTGCCAGCAATCTCCCTGGGACAGCCCCTTTCTTT.

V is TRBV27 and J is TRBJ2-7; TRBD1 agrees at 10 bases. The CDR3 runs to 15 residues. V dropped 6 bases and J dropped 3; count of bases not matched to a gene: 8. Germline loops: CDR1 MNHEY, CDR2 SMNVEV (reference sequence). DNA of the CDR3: TGTGCCAGCAGGGGGGGACAGGGGAATTGCTACGAGCAGTACTTC. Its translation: CASRGGQGNCYEQYF.

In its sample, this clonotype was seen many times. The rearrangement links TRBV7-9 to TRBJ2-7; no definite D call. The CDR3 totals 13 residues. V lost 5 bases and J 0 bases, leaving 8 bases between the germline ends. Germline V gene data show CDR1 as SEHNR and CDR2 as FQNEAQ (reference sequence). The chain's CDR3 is CASSTATSYEQYF. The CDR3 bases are TGTGCCAGCAGCACGGCCACCTCCTACGAGCAGTACTTC.

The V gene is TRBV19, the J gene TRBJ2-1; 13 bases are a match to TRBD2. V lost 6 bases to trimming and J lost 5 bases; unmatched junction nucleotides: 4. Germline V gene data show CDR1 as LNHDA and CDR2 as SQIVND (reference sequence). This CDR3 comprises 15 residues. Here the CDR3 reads CASRTSGGPHNEQFF. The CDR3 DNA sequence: TGTGCCAGTAGGACTAGCGGGGGGCCACACAATGAGCAGTTCTTC.

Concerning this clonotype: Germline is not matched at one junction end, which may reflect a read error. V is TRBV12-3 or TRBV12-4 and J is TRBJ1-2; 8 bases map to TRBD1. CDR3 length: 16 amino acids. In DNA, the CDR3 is TGTACCAGCAGTTTGGTTCCAGGGGGCCGCTCTGGGGGCTACACCTTC. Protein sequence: CTSSLVPGGRSGGYTF.

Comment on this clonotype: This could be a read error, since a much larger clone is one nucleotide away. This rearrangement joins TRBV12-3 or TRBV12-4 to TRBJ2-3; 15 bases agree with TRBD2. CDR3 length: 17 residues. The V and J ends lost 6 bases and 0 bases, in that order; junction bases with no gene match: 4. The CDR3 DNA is TGTGCCAGCAGCCGGACTAGCGGGGGGGCTAGCACAGATACGCAGTATTTT. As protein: CASSRTSGGASTDTQYF.

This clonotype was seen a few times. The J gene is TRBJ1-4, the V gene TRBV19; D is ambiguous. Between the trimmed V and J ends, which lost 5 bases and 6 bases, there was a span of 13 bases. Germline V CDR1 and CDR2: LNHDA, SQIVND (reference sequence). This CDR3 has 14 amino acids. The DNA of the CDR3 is TGTGCCAGTAGTGAACAGTCCCTTCATGAAAAACTGTTTTTT. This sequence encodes CASSEQSLHEKLFF.

The CDR3 DNA is TGCGCCAGCAGCCCGGCCGTCTTGTGCCAAGAGACCCAGTACTTC. Translating gives CASSPAVLCQETQYF. The chain combines TRBV5-1 with TRBJ2-5, with D unclear. The V end lost 4 bases, the J end lost 1 base, and 14 bases lay between the germline ends. This CDR3 spans 15 amino acids. Germline CDR1 reads SGHRS; CDR2 reads YFSETQ.

CDR3 coding DNA: TGTGCCAGCACCCTTACCAGGCTGGGCCTAGAGAACAATGAGCAGTTCTTC. It specifies CASTLTRLGLENNEQFF. This chain links TRBV7-6 with TRBJ2-1; D is unresolved. CDR1 is SGHVS, CDR2 FNYEAQ, per germline. Trimming pared 7 bases from V and 5 bases from J, leaving 24 bases between. The CDR3 sequence is 17 residues long.

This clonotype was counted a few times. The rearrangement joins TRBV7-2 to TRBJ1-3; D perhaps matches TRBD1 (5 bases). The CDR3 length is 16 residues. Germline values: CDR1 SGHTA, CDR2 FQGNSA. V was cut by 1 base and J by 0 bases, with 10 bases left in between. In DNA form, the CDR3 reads TGTGCCAGCAGCTTAGTAGGGGTTCTCTCTGGAAACACCATATATTTT. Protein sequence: CASSLVGVLSGNTIYF.

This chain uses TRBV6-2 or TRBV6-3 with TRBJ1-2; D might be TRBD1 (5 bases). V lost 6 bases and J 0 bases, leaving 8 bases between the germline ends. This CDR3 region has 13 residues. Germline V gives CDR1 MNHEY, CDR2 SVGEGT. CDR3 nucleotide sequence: TGTGCCAGCAGGAAGACAGCTAACTATGGCTACACCTTC. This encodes CASRKTANYGYTF.

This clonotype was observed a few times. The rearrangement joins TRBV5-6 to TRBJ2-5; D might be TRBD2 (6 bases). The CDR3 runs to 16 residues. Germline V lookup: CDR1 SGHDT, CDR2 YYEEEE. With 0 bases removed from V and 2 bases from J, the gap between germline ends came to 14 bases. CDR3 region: CASSLEIAVSQETQYF. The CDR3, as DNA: TGTGCCAGCAGCTTGGAAATAGCGGTCAGTCAAGAGACCCAGTACTTC.

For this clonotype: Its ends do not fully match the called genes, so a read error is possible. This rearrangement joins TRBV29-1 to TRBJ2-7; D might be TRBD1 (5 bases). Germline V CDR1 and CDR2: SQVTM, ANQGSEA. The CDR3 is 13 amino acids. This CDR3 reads CSVEGARSYEQYF. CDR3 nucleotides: TGCAGCGTAGAAGGGGCGCGCTCCTACGAGCAGTACTTC.

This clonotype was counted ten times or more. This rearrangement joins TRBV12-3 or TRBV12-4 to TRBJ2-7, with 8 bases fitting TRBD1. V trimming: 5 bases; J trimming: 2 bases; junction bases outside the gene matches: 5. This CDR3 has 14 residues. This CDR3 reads CASSPEQGAYEQYF. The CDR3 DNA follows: TGTGCCAGCAGTCCGGAACAGGGGGCCTACGAGCAGTACTTC.

The CDR3 is CASSLGNVANEQFF. The CDR3 nucleotides are TGCGCCAGCAGCCTGGGAAATGTGGCCAATGAGCAGTTCTTC. This chain links TRBV5-1 with TRBJ2-1; D gene ambiguous. Germline CDR1 and CDR2: SGHRS and YFSETQ. The CDR3 length is 14 residues. Trimming took off 4 bases at V and 6 bases at J, with 14 bases between the two ends. Full variable domain (missing parts from reference TRBV5-1 and TRBJ2-1): KAGVTQTPRYLIKTRGQQVTLSCSPISGHRSVSWYQQTPGQGLQFLFEYFSETQRNKGNFPGRFSGRQFSNSRSEMNVSTLELGDSALYLCASSLGNVANEQFFGPGTRLTVL.

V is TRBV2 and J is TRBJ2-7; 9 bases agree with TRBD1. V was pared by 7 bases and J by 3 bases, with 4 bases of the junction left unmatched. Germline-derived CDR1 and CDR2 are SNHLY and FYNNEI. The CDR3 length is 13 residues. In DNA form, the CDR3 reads TGTGCCAGCATGAGGGACAGGGTCTACGAGCAGTACTTC. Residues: CASMRDRVYEQYF.

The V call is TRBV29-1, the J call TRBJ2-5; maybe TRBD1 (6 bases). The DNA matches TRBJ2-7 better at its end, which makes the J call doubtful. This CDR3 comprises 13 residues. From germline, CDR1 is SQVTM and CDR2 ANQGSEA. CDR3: CSAYKTGTYEQYF. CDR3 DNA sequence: TGCAGCGCATATAAGACAGGCACCTACGAGCAGTACTTC.

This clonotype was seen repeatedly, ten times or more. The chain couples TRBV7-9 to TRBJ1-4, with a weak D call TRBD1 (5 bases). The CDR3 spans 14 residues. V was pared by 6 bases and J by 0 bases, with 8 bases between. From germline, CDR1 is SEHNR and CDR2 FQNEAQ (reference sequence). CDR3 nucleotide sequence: TGTGCCAGCAGAAAAGGGGCAACTAATGAAAAACTGTTTTTT. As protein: CASRKGATNEKLFF.

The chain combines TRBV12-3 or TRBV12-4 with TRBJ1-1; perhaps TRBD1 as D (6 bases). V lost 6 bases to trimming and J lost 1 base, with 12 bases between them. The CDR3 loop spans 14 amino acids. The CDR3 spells CASRQGRRNTEAFF. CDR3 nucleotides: TGTGCCAGCAGGCAGGGGCGGCGGAACACTGAAGCTTTCTTT.

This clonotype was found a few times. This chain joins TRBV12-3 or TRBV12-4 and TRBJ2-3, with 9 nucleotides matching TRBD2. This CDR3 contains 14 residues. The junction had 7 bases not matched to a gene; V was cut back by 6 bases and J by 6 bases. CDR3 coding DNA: TGTGCCAGCAGCTCTAGCGGGACGTTCGATACGCAGTATTTT. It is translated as CASSSSGTFDTQYF.

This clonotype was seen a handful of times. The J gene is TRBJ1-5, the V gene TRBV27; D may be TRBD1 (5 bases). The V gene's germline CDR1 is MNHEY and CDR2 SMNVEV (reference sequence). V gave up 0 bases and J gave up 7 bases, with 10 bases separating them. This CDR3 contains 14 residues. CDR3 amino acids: CASSLSGLSQPQHF. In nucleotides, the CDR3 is TGTGCCAGCAGTTTATCGGGACTCTCCCAGCCCCAGCATTTT.

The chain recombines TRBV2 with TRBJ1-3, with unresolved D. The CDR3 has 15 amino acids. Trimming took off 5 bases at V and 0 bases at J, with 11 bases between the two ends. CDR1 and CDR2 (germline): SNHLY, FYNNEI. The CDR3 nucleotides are TGTGCCAGCAGTACGTACGGCGGCTCTGGAAACACCATATATTTT. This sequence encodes CASSTYGGSGNTIYF. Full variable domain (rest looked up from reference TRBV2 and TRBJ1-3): EPEVTQTPSHQVTQMGQEVILRCVPISNHLYFYWYRQILGQKVEFLVSFYNNEISEKSEIFDDQFSVERPDGSNFTLKIRSTKLEDSAMYFCASSTYGGSGNTIYFGEGSWLTVV.

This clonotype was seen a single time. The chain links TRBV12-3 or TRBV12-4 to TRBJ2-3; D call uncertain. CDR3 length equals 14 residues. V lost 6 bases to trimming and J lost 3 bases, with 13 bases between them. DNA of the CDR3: TGTGCCAGCAGGGCCCAAGACGAGACAGATACGCAGTATTTT. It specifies CASRAQDETDTQYF.

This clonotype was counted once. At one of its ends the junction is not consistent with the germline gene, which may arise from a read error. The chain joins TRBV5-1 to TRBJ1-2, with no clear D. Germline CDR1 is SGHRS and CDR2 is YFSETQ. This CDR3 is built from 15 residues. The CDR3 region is CASSPTHSANYGHTF. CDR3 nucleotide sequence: TGCGCCAGCAGCCCGACCCACTCAGCTAACTATGGCCACACCTTC. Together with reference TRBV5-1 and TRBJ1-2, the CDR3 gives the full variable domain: KAGVTQTPRYLIKTRGQQVTLSCSPISGHRSVSWYQQTPGQGLQFLFEYFSETQRNKGNFPGRFSGRQFSNSRSEMNVSTLELGDSALYLCASSPTHSANYGHTFGSGTRLTVV.

CDR3 DNA: TGTGCCAGCGAGCCCCTCACAGGGCCTCTGTGTCATGAGCAGTTCTTC. It translates to CASEPLTGPLCHEQFF. The V call is TRBV11-2, the J call TRBJ2-1, with a weak D call TRBD1 (6 bases). The length of the CDR3 is 16 residues. With 8 bases removed from V and 8 bases from J, the gap between germline ends came to 25 bases. Per the germline V gene, CDR1 is SGHAT and CDR2 is FQNNGV. Based on the CDR3 plus reference TRBV11-2 and TRBJ2-1, the full variable domain is EAGVAQSPRYKIIEKRQSVAFWCNPISGHATLYWYQQILGQGPKLLIQFQNNGVVDDSQLPKDRFSAERLKGVDSTLKIQPAKLEDSAVYLCASEPLTGPLCHEQFFGPGTRLTVL.